This paragraph covers one T cell receptor (beta chain) sequence. Original data processing: Reference gene primer amplification gave nucleated cell count estimates. Libraries were prepared by immunoSEQ multiplex PCR; TCRdb keeps only in-frame clonotypes and omits some of them. V, J and clone size are taken as reported in that table, and D and trimming were inferred from the DNA itself. The sample gives under 300,000 clones, around 87% of which show up once; approximately 7% is in the top ten. The source of the sample is a study of blood T cell repertoires in COVID-19. Study-level background: Sample material is recorded as cDNA or gDNA derived from T cells, B-cell-depleted T cells, or PBMCs.

The CDR3 totals 17 residues. Trimming took 6 bases from V and 6 from J; bases not matched to a gene: 16. Germline values: CDR1 LNHDA, CDR2 SQIVND (reference sequence). The gene calls are TRBV19 and TRBJ1-5, with TRBD1 matching over 8 bases. The sequenced sample consisted of peripheral blood. The TCR sequence derives from a woman in her sixties or seventies with active or convalescent COVID-19. The CDR3 DNA follows: TGTGCCAGTAGCATGACAAAGAGGGACGACAGGGGTCAGCCCCAGCATTTT. This codes for CASSMTKRDDRGQPQHF.